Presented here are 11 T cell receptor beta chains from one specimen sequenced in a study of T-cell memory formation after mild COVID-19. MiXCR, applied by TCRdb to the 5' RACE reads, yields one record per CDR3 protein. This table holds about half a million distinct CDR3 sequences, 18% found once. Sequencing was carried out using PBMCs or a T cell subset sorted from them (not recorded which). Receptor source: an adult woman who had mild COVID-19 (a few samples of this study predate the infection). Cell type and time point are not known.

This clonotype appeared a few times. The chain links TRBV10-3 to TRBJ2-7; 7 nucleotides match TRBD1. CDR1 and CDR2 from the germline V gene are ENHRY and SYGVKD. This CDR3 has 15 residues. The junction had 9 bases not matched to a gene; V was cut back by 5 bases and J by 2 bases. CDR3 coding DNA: TGTGCCATCAGTCCATCGCCGGGACAGACCTACGAGCAGTACTTC. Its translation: CAISPSPGQTYEQYF.

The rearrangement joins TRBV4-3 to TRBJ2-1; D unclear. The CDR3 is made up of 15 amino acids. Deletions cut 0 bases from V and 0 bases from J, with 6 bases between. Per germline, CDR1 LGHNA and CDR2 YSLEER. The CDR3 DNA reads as TGCGCCAGCAGCCAAGATCAAAGCTCCTACAATGAGCAGTTCTTC. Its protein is CASSQDQSSYNEQFF.

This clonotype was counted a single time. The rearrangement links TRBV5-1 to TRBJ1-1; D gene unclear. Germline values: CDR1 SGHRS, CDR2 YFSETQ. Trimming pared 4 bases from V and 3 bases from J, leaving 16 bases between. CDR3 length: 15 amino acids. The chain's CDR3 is CASSRTTAEDTEAFF. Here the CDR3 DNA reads TGCGCCAGCAGCCGAACAACAGCGGAGGACACTGAAGCTTTCTTT.

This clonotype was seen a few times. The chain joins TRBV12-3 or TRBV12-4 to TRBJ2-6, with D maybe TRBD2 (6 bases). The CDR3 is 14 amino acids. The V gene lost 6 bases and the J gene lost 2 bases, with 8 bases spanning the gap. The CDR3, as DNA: TGTGCCAGCAGAAGGAGGGCTGGGGCCAACGTCCTGACTTTC. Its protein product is CASRRRAGANVLTF.

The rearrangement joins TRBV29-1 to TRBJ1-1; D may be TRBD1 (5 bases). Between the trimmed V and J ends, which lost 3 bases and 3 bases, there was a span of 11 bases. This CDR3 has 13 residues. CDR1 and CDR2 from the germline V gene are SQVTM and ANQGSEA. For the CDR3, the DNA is TGCAGCGTTGAGGGGCCCAGGGACACTGAAGCTTTCTTT. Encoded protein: CSVEGPRDTEAFF.

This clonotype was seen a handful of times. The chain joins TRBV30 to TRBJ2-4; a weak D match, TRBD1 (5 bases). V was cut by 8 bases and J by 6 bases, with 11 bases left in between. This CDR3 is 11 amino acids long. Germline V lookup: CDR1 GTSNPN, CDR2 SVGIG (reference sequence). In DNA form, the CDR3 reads TGTGCCCGTGAGCAGGGAAACATTCAGTACTTC. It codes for CAREQGNIQYF.

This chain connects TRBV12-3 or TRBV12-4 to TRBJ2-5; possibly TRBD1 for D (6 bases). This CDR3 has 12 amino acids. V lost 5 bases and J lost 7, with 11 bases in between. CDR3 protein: CASSPSRGTQYF. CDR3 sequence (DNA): TGTGCCAGCAGTCCGTCCAGGGGGACCCAGTACTTC.

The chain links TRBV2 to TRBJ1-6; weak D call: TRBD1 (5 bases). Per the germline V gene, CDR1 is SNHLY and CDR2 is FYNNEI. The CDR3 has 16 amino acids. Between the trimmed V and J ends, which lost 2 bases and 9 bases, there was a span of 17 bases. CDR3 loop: CASSEFWGLRSSPLHF. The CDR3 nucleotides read TGTGCCAGCAGTGAATTTTGGGGCCTCCGGAGTTCACCCCTCCACTTT.

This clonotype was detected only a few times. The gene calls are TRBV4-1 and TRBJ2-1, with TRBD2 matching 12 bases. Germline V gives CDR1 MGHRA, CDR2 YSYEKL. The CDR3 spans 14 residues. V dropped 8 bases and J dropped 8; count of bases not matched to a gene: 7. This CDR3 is CASALAGGYYEQFF. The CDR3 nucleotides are TGCGCCAGCGCCCTAGCGGGGGGGTATTATGAGCAGTTCTTC.

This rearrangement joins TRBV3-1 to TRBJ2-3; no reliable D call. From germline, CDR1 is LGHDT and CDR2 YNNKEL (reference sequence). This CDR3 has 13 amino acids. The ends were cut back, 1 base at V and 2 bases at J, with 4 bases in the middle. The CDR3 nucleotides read TGTGCCAGCAGCCAAGGGTACACAGATACGCAGTATTTT. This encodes CASSQGYTDTQYF.

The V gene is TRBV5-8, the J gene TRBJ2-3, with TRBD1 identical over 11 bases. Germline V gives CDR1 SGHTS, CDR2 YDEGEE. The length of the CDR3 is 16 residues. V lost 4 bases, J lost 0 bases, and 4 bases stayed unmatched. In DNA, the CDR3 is TGTGCCAGCAGCCCGGACAGGGGGCGAAGCACAGATACGCAGTATTTT. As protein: CASSPDRGRSTDTQYF.